This record looks at one TCR beta chain sequence and its context. Assay used: immunoSEQ multiplex PCR; TCRdb lists only in-frame clones, some missing. The sample includes 170,000 or so clones, just under 95% seen only once; the top ten take under 1.1%. This specimen belongs to a study of T cell responses to AZD1222 COVID-19 vaccine. The V gene's germline CDR1 is SNHLY and CDR2 FYNNEI. V was shortened by 4 bases and J by 1 base, with 7 bases between the two germline ends. The CDR3 is 14 amino acids. The sequencing here drew on peripheral blood, taken 28 days after the second dose of the MenACWY control vaccine. The sequence was collected from an adult who received the MenACWY meningococcal vaccine as a control. The chain joins TRBV2 to TRBJ2-2; D might be TRBD1 or TRBD2, each matching 5 bases. CDR3 amino acids: CASSVGRNTGELFF. CDR3 nucleotides: TGTGCCAGCAGTGTGGGACGGAACACCGGGGAGCTGTTTTTT. Based on the CDR3 plus reference TRBV2 and TRBJ2-2, the full variable domain is EPEVTQTPSHQVTQMGQEVILRCVPISNHLYFYWYRQILGQKVEFLVSFYNNEISEKSEIFDDQFSVERPDGSNFTLKIRSTKLEDSAMYFCASSVGRNTGELFFGEGSRLTVL.